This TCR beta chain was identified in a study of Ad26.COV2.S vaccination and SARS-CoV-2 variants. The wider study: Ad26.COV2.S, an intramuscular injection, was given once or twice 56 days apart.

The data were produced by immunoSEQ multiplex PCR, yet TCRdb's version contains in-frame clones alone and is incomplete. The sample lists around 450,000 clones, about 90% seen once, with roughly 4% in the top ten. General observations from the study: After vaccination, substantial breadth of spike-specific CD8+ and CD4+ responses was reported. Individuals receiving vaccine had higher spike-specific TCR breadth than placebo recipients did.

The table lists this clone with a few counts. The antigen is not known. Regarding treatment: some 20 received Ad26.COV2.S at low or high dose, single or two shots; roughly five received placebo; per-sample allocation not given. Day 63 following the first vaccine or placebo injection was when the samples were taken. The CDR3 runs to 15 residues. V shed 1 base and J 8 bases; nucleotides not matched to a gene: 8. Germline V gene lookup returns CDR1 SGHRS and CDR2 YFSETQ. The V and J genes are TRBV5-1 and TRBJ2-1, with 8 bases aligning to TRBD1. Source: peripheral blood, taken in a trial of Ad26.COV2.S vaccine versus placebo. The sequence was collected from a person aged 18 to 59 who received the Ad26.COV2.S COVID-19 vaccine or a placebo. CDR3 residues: CASSLSDRVMDEQFF. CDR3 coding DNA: TGCGCCAGCAGCTTGTCGGACAGGGTAATGGATGAGCAGTTCTTC.